The next 9 T cell receptor beta chains were all read from a single sample in a study of control samples from healthy donors and cancer patients. The table came from immunoSEQ multiplex PCR; TCRdb's copy has only in-frame clones and leaves some out. The sample lists under 150,000 clones; around 93% were seen once. The specimen was PBMCs. The receptors derive from a man aged 45-65 years with head and neck cancer.

This clone was picked up one time. The chain carries TRBV6-2 or TRBV6-3 and TRBJ2-3, with no clear D. V was shortened by 5 bases and J by 1 base, with 19 bases between the two germline ends. The CDR3 extends over 17 amino acids. Germline V gene sequence: CDR1 MNHEY, CDR2 SVGEGT. Here the CDR3 DNA reads TGTGCCAGCAGTCGGAAGGCCCTTCGAGCGCGCACAGATACGCAGTATTTT. The encoded protein is CASSRKALRARTDTQYF.

This rearrangement joins TRBV4-2 to TRBJ2-7; the D gene is possibly TRBD2 (7 bases). Germline lookup yields CDR1 LGHNA and CDR2 YNFKEQ. CDR3 length: 16 residues. The ends were cut back, 1 base at V and 1 base at J, with 14 bases in the middle. The CDR3: CASSQAGAGASYEQYF. The CDR3 nucleotides read TGTGCCAGCAGCCAAGCGGGGGCGGGGGCATCCTACGAGCAGTACTTC.

The rearrangement uses TRBV4-3 and TRBJ1-2, with a weak D call TRBD1 (6 bases). Germline V gene data show CDR1 as LGHNA and CDR2 as YSLEER. There are 14 residues in the CDR3. Trimming left V 1 base short and J 5 bases short, with 11 bases between. CDR3 coding DNA: TGCGCCAGCAGCCAAGGGGGGGCCCGATATGGCTACACCTTC. Its protein product is CASSQGGARYGYTF.

This sequence joins TRBV5-4 and TRBJ2-1; D remains ambiguous. V lost 4 bases to trimming and J lost 4 bases, with 9 bases between them. This CDR3 has 13 amino acids. Germline CDR1 and CDR2: SGHNT and YYREEE (reference sequence). DNA of the CDR3: TGTGCCAGCAGCACGGACCCTTACAATGAGCAGTTCTTC. Translating gives CASSTDPYNEQFF.

The gene calls are TRBV5-4 and TRBJ2-3; 8 bases line up with TRBD1. The germline gives CDR1 SGHNT, CDR2 YYREEE (reference sequence). The CDR3 covers 15 residues. V shed 1 base and J 6 bases; nucleotides not matched to a gene: 7. The CDR3 bases are TGTGCCAGCAGCTTGAGCCAGGGGGCACGGGATACGCAGTATTTT. This sequence encodes CASSLSQGARDTQYF.

The V and J genes are TRBV6-6 and TRBJ1-1; D gene ambiguous. Germline CDR1 and CDR2: MNHNY and SVGAGI (reference sequence). Trimming took off 8 bases at V and 4 bases at J, with 11 bases between the two ends. There are 12 residues in the CDR3. The CDR3 sequence: CASVGGITEAFF. The CDR3 nucleotides read TGTGCCAGCGTGGGCGGGATCACTGAAGCTTTCTTT.

The rearrangement uses TRBV7-2 and TRBJ1-5; possible D gene TRBD1, 6 bases. Germline loops: CDR1 SGHTA, CDR2 FQGNSA. This CDR3 is 13 amino acids long. Trimming removed 5 bases from V and 5 bases from J, with 10 bases in between. CDR3 sequence reads: CASSPHRDQPQHF. CDR3 sequence (DNA): TGTGCCAGCAGCCCCCACAGGGATCAGCCCCAGCATTTT.

The chain has TRBV27 and TRBJ2-7, with TRBD1 matching 8 bases. With V trimmed by 4 bases and J by 3 bases, 11 bases remained unmatched. There are 16 residues in the CDR3. Germline loops: CDR1 MNHEY, CDR2 SMNVEV (reference sequence). The CDR3: CASSSWTGKKLYEQYF. The CDR3 nucleotides read TGTGCCAGCAGTTCATGGACAGGGAAAAAACTCTACGAGCAGTACTTC.

The J gene is TRBJ1-1, the V gene TRBV3-1 (or the pseudogene TRBV3-2); a weak D match, TRBD1 (5 bases). Trimming stripped 3 bases from V and 4 bases from J, with 12 bases between. The germline V gene has CDR1 LGHDT and CDR2 YNNKEL (reference sequence). CDR3 length: 14 amino acids. The CDR3 nucleotides are TGTGCCAGCAGCCACTCCTGGGGGACCACTGAAGCTTTCTTT. Amino acid sequence: CASSHSWGTTEAFF.